The 14 T cell receptor beta chains below all came from one sample that was sequenced in a study of CD8 T cells in ankylosing spondylitis. MiXCR, applied by TCRdb to the 5' RACE reads, yields one record per CDR3 protein. The sample has about 280,000 distinct CDR3 sequences; around 19% are singletons. The sequencing sample was made of blood, either unsorted or a sorted T cell fraction (not recorded which). The origin of the receptors is a male donor with ankylosing spondylitis or in good health (not recorded which).

V and J are TRBV27 and TRBJ1-1; 9 bases are a match to TRBD1. Trimming removed 5 bases from V and 3 bases from J; junction bases left unmatched: 7. Germline V gene data show CDR1 as MNHEY and CDR2 as SMNVEV (reference sequence). The CDR3 spans 15 residues. DNA for the CDR3: TGTGCCAGCAGTCCCTCTGGACAGGGGCACACTGAAGCTTTCTTT. It yields the protein CASSPSGQGHTEAFF.

This clonotype was seen many times. The rearrangement uses TRBV9 and TRBJ2-1, with D tentatively TRBD1 or TRBD2 (5 bases each). Between the trimmed V and J ends, which lost 3 bases and 5 bases, there was a span of 12 bases. Germline V gene lookup returns CDR1 SGDLS and CDR2 YYNGEE. The CDR3 loop spans 14 amino acids. The CDR3 DNA is TGTGCCAGCAGCGCAACCGGGACCAACAATGAGCAGTTCTTC. Its protein product is CASSATGTNNEQFF.

This clonotype was counted at least ten times. This sequence joins TRBV5-5 and TRBJ1-6; a weak D match, TRBD1 (6 bases). This CDR3 has 14 amino acids. CDR1 is SGHKS and CDR2 is YYEKEE in the germline V gene (reference sequence). V was cut by 4 bases and J by 7 bases, with 12 bases left in between. Written as DNA, the CDR3 is TGTGCCAGCAGCCTGGGACATGGGAATTCACCCCTCCACTTT. The encoded protein is CASSLGHGNSPLHF.

The chain's CDR3 is CASSLDRVSTDTQYF. In DNA form, the CDR3 reads TGTGCCAGCAGCTTGGATCGAGTCAGCACAGATACGCAGTATTTT. This chain uses TRBV5-6 with TRBJ2-3; D is ambiguous. V lost 0 bases to trimming and J lost 0 bases, with 8 bases between them. Germline V lookup: CDR1 SGHDT, CDR2 YYEEEE. The CDR3 is 15 amino acids.

The table lists this clonotype with a few counts. The gene calls are TRBV28 and TRBJ2-3; D not certain. Germline CDR1 and CDR2: MDHEN and SYDVKM. Trimming left V 4 bases short and J 3 bases short, with 11 bases between. This CDR3 is 14 amino acids long. The CDR3 region has the DNA TGTGCCAGCAGTTCCGCCTTAGGGACAGATACGCAGTATTTT. Translation: CASSSALGTDTQYF.

The V gene is TRBV3-1, the J gene TRBJ1-2, with 8 positions matching TRBD1. Trimming removed 4 bases from V and 5 bases from J; junction bases left unmatched: 0. This CDR3 is built from 12 residues. Germline-derived CDR1 and CDR2 are LGHDT and YNNKEL (reference sequence). The CDR3 coding sequence is TGTGCCAGCAGCCGGACAGGGTATGGCTACACCTTC. Protein sequence: CASSRTGYGYTF.

The V call is TRBV5-1, the J call TRBJ1-3; perhaps TRBD1 as D (6 bases). The CDR3 sequence is 15 residues long. Germline CDR1 reads SGHRS; CDR2 reads YFSETQ. V shed 4 bases and J shed 0 bases, with 11 bases lying between them. CDR3 protein: CASSGGQYSGNTIYF. CDR3 nucleotide sequence: TGCGCCAGCAGCGGTGGACAGTACTCTGGAAACACCATATATTTT.

This clonotype showed up just a few times. CDR3 nucleotides: TGTGCCAGCACCCGAAGGGGGAGCTCCTACAATGAGCAGTTCTTC. Translating gives CASTRRGSSYNEQFF. The chain employs TRBV5-6 and TRBJ2-1; TRBD1 is a possible D gene (6 bases). Trimming pared 6 bases from V and 0 bases from J, leaving 13 bases between. The germline V gene has CDR1 SGHDT and CDR2 YYEEEE. The CDR3 totals 15 residues.

The rearrangement uses TRBV12-2 and TRBJ1-6. TRBV12-2 is annotated as a pseudogene. This CDR3 has 17 amino acids. The CDR3 spells CASRSREYTGTDSPLHF. The CDR3 DNA reads TGTGCAAGTCGCTCCCGGGAGTATACAGGGACGGATTCACCCCTCCACTTT.

A few counts support this clonotype. The chain couples TRBV10-3 to TRBJ2-7; 8 bases line up with TRBD1. Germline V lookup: CDR1 ENHRY, CDR2 SYGVKD. There are 14 residues in the CDR3. Trimming took 3 bases from V and 5 from J; bases not matched to a gene: 6. The CDR3 loop is CAISDLGQGNEQYV. The DNA of the CDR3 is TGTGCCATCAGTGATTTAGGACAGGGCAACGAGCAGTACGTC.

The chain recombines TRBV20-1 with TRBJ2-5, with 7 bases that match TRBD1. Germline V gives CDR1 DFQATT, CDR2 SNEGSKA (reference sequence). The length of the CDR3 is 16 residues. Trimming cost V 6 bases and J 0 bases; bases outside gene matches: 13. The chain's CDR3 is CSADERTGVYQETQYF. The CDR3, as DNA: TGCAGTGCGGATGAACGGACAGGAGTATACCAAGAGACCCAGTACTTC.

This clonotype showed up many times. This chain links TRBV6-5 with TRBJ1-5; D is undetermined. The CDR3 runs to 14 residues. CDR1 MNHEY and CDR2 SVGAGI come from the germline V gene. The V gene lost 5 bases and the J gene lost 2 bases, with 10 bases spanning the gap. The CDR3, as DNA: TGTGCCAGCAGTCACCCCGGGGGCAATCAGCCCCAGCATTTT. Translated: CASSHPGGNQPQHF.

As concerns this clonotype: This may be a read error, as it is one base from a much larger clone. The chain employs TRBV5-6 and TRBJ2-5, with D possibly being TRBD1 or TRBD2 (5 bases each). The germline CDR1 and CDR2 sequences are SGHDT and YYEEEE. The CDR3 contains 15 residues. The DNA for the CDR3 is TGTACCAGCAGCCGAGGGACCGGTCTCACAGGGACCCAGTACTTC. This gives the protein CTSSRGTGLTGTQYF.

Of note for this clonotype: It is unclear where the CDR3 begins or ends on the DNA, so no DNA is shown, and the CDR3 is as TCRdb lists it. This chain's CDR3 is CSAAQTGVGSGANVPTF. This chain links TRBV20-1 with TRBJ2-6; the table's D call TRBD1 went unverified against the DNA. CDR1 is DFQATT and CDR2 is SNEGSKA in the germline V gene (reference sequence). The CDR3 is 17 residues long, ends included.